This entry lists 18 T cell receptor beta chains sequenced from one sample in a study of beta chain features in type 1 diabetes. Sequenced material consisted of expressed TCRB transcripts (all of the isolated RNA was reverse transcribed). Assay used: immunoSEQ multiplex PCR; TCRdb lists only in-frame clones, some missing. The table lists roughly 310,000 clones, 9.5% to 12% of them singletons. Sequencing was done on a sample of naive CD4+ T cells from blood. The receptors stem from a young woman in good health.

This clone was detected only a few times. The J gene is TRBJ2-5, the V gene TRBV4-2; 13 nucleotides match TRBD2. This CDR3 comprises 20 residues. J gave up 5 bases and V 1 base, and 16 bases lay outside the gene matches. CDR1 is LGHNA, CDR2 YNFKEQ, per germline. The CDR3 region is CASSQVKGLAGTLGGETQYF. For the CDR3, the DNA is TGTGCCAGCAGCCAAGTAAAGGGACTAGCGGGAACGCTGGGGGGGGAGACCCAGTACTTC.

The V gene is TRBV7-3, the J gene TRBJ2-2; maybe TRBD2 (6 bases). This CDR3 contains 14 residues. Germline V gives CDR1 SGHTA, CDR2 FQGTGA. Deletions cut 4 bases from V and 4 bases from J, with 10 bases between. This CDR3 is CASSYVGGTGELFF. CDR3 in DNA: TGTGCCAGCAGCTACGTCGGGGGCACCGGGGAGCTGTTTTTT. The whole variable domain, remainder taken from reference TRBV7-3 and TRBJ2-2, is GAGVSQTPSNKVTEKGKYVELRCDPISGHTALYWYRQSLGQGPEFLIYFQGTGAADDSGLPNDRFFAVRPEGSVSTLKIQRTERGDSAVYLCASSYVGGTGELFFGEGSRLTVL.

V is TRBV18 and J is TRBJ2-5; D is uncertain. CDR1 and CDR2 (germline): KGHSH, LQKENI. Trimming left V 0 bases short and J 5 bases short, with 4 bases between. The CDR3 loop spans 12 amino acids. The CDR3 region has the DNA TGTGCCAGCTCACCACCGGAGGAGACCCAGTACTTC. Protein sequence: CASSPPEETQYF. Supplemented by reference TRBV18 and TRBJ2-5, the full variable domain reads NAGVMQNPRHLVRRRGQEARLRCSPMKGHSHVYWYRQLPEEGLKFMVYLQKENIIDESGMPKERFSAEFPKEGPSILRIQQVVRGDSAAYFCASSPPEETQYFGPGTRLLVL.

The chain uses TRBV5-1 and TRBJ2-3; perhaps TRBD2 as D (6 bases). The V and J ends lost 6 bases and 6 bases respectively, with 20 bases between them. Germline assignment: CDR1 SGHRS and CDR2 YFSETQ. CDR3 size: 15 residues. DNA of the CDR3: TGCGCCAGCAATCCCGCTAGCGAGATAGGGGATACGCAGTATTTT. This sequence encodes CASNPASEIGDTQYF.

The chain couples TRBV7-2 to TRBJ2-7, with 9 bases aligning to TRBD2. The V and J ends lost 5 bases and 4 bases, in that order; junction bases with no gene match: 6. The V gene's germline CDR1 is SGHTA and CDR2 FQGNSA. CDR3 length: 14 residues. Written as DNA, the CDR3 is TGTGCCAGCAGCCATAGCGGGAGAGATTACGAGCAGTACTTC. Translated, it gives CASSHSGRDYEQYF.

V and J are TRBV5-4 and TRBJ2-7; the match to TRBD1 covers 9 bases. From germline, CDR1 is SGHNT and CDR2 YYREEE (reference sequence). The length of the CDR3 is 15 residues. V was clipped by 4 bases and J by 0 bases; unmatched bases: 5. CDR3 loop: CASSREGQGSYEQYF. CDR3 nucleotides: TGTGCCAGCAGCCGAGAGGGACAGGGCTCCTACGAGCAGTACTTC.

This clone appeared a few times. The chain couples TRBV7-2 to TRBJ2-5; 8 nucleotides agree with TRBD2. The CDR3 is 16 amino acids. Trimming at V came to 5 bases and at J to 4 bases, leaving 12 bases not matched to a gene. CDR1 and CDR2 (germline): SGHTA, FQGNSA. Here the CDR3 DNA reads TGTGCCAGCAGCGAGTGGCGAAGTCTAGCGGGAGAGACCCAGTACTTC. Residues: CASSEWRSLAGETQYF.

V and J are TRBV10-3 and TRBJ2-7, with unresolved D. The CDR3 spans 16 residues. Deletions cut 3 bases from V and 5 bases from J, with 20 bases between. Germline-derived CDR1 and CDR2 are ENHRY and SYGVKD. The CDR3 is CAISDLLRSHLHEQYF. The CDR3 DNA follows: TGTGCCATCAGTGATCTCTTGCGGAGCCACCTTCACGAGCAGTACTTC.

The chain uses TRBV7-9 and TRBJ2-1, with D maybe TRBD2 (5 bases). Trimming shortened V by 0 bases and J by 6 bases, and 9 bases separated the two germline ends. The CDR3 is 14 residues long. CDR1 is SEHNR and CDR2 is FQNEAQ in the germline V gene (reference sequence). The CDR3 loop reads CASSLAGVVNEQFF. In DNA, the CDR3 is TGTGCCAGCAGCTTAGCGGGAGTAGTCAATGAGCAGTTCTTC.

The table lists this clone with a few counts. CDR3 sequence reads: CASSSPPGTVTYEQYF. The CDR3 DNA reads TGTGCCAGCAGTTCTCCTCCCGGGACAGTTACCTACGAGCAGTACTTC. V usage is TRBV4-2 and J usage is TRBJ2-7; TRBD1 aligns across 7 bases. This CDR3 comprises 16 residues. Germline lookup yields CDR1 LGHNA and CDR2 YNFKEQ. The V segment lost 6 bases and the J segment 2 bases; nucleotides outside the gene matches: 13.

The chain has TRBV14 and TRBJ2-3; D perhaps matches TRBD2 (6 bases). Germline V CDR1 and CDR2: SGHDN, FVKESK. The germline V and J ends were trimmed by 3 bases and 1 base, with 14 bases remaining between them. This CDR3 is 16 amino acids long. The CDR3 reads CASSQALLAGTDTQYF. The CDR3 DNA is TGTGCCAGCAGCCAGGCTTTATTAGCGGGCACAGATACGCAGTATTTT.

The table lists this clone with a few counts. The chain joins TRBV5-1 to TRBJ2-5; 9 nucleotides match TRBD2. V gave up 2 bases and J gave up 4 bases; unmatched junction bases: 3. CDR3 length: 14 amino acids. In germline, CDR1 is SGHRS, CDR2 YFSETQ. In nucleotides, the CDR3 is TGCGCCAGCAGCTTTAGCGGGAGTGGAGAGACCCAGTACTTC. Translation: CASSFSGSGETQYF.

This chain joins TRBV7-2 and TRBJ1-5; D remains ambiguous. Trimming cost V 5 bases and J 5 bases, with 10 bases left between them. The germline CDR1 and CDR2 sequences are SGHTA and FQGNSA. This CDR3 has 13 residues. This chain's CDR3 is CASSLKSDQPQHF. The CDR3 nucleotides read TGTGCCAGCAGCCTTAAATCGGATCAGCCCCAGCATTTT.

CDR3 in DNA: TGTGCCAGCAGCTTGGGGTCTGGCGGGAGACTCCAAGAGACCCAGTACTTC. Translating gives CASSLGSGGRLQETQYF. The V gene is TRBV5-4, the J gene TRBJ2-5; the match to TRBD2 covers 7 bases. The CDR3 length is 17 residues. J gave up 1 base and V 0 bases, and 9 bases lay outside the gene matches. Germline V gene data show CDR1 as SGHNT and CDR2 as YYREEE (reference sequence).

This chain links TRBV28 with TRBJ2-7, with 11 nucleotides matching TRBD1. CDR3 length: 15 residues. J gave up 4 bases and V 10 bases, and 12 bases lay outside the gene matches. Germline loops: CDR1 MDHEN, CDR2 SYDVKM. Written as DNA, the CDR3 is TGTGCCACCTCAACTTCTGGACAGGGGGCTTACGAGCAGTACTTC. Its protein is CATSTSGQGAYEQYF.

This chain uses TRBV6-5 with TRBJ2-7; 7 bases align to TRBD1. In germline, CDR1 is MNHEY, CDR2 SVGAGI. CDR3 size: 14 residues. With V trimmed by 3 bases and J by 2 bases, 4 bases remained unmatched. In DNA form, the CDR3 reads TGTGCCAGCAGTTATGACAGGGCGGCCTACGAGCAGTACTTC. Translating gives CASSYDRAAYEQYF.

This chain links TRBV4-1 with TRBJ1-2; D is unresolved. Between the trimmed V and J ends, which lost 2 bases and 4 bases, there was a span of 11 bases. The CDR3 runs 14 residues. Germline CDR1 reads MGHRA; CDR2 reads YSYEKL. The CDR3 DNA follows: TGCGCCAGCAGCCAAAAGGATGAGGGCTATGGCTACACCTTC. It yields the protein CASSQKDEGYGYTF.

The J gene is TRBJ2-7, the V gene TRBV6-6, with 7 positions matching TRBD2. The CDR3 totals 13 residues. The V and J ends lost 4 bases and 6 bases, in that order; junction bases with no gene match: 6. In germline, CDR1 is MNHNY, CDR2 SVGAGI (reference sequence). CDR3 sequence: CASSSGLVGEQYF. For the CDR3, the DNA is TGTGCCAGCAGTTCCGGACTAGTCGGCGAGCAGTACTTC.